What follows are 2 T cell receptor beta chains derived from one specimen sequenced in a study of cytomegalovirus exposure and HLA in healthy donors. Primers for the PCR totalled 60 Vbeta and 13 Jbeta. Profiling relied on immunoSEQ multiplex PCR, and the TCRdb table lists in-frame clones only, not all of them. Of about 160,000 clones listed, roughly two thirds are singletons. Sequencing was done on a sample of PBMCs. These TCRs come from a woman younger than 35 in good health and CMV-seropositive.

The sample holds a few counts of this clone. The V call is TRBV4-3, the J call TRBJ2-1, with D tentatively TRBD2 (6 bases). The CDR3 extends over 12 amino acids. CDR1 is LGHNA, CDR2 YSLEER, per germline. Deletions cut 4 bases from V and 9 bases from J, with 10 bases between. The CDR3 DNA follows: TGCGCCAGCAGCCGACGGGGAGGTGAGCAGTTCTTC. This sequence encodes CASSRRGGEQFF.

This chain joins TRBV2 and TRBJ2-1, with 13 nucleotides matching TRBD2. Germline loops: CDR1 SNHLY, CDR2 FYNNEI. The CDR3 sequence is 14 residues long. The ends lost 8 bases at V and 10 bases at J; junction bases unmatched: 8. The CDR3 here is CASQGLAGVREQFF. The CDR3 DNA sequence: TGTGCCAGCCAAGGACTAGCGGGGGTTAGGGAGCAGTTCTTC.